This T cell receptor (beta chain) was captured by sequencing in a study of blood T cell repertoires in COVID-19. Study details: Some COVID-19 samples were acute and others convalescent; all came from the United States, Italy and Spain. The analysed material was cDNA or gDNA that came from T cells, B-cell-depleted T cells, or PBMCs.

In the source study's methods: Nucleated cell number was recorded as an estimate derived from reference gene primer amplification. Sequencing was performed with immunoSEQ multiplex PCR; in TCRdb, only in-frame clones are kept and a portion is missing. V and J calls plus clone size are reproduced from that table; the DNA served to infer D and trimming. The sample shows roughly 200,000 clones, 90% of them seen only once. V lost 3 bases to trimming and J lost 1 base; unmatched junction nucleotides: 5. Per the germline V gene, CDR1 is LNHNV and CDR2 is YYDKDF (reference sequence). This CDR3 has 15 amino acids.

This sequence originates from a man between 45 and 60 years old with acute or convalescent COVID-19. Specimen: peripheral blood. J is TRBJ2-5 and V is TRBV15; 7 bases map to TRBD1. For the CDR3, the DNA is TGTGCCACCAGCAGGACCCCAGGGGGCCAAGAGACCCAGTACTTC. It is translated as CATSRTPGGQETQYF.